A selection of T cell receptor beta chains follows, all from one sample in a study of cytomegalovirus exposure and HLA in healthy donors. Clones were read by immunoSEQ multiplex PCR, and TCRdb kept only the in-frame ones, dropping some. The sample shows 100,000 to 150,000 clones, 77% of them seen only once. Sequenced material: PBMCs. The receptors were sampled from a middle-aged woman in good health and CMV-seropositive. Both conserved end residues are part of each CDR3. D genes are given only for firm matches. A row's size may be missing; if present it is once, few, many or a size class.

J | V | size | length | D | CDR3 | DNA
TRBJ2-3 | TRBV6-1 | once | 13 | NA | CASSAGLGDTQYF | TGTGCCAGCAGTGCGGGATTGGGGGATACGCAGTATTTT
TRBJ2-3 | TRBV2 | once | 15 | TRBD2 | CASSRGAGGADTQYF | TGTGCCAGCAGTAGGGGCGCGGGAGGGGCAGATACGCAGTATTTT
TRBJ2-7 | TRBV28 | few | 15 | TRBD1 | CASSSTRTGLLEQYF | TGTGCCAGCAGTTCCACAAGGACAGGGCTACTCGAGCAGTACTTC
TRBJ2-1 | TRBV11-3 | NA | 16 | TRBD2 | CASSLDLSGRVGEQFF | TGTGCCAGCAGCTTAGATCTCAGCGGGAGGGTTGGGGAGCAGTTCTTC
TRBJ1-1 | TRBV7-9 | NA | 16 | TRBD1 | CASSTRDRVANTEAFF | TGTGCCAGCAGCACCCGGGACAGGGTGGCGAACACTGAAGCTTTCTTT
TRBJ2-7 | TRBV2 | NA | 14 | NA | CASSRTGLAYEQYF | TGTGCCAGCAGTCGAACAGGGTTGGCCTACGAGCAGTACTTC
TRBJ2-7 | TRBV28 | NA | 12 | NA | CASRQMNYEQYF | TGTGCCAGCAGGCAGATGAACTACGAGCAGTACTTC
TRBJ2-2 | TRBV9 | NA | 15 | TRBD1 | CASSVVQGAVGELFF | TGTGCCAGCAGCGTAGTACAGGGGGCCGTCGGGGAGCTGTTTTTT
TRBJ2-1 | TRBV2 | NA | 15 | TRBD2 | CASSRTSGTYNEQFF | TGTGCCAGCAGTCGGACTAGCGGGACCTACAATGAGCAGTTCTTC
TRBJ2-1 | TRBV5-1 | NA | 16 | TRBD2 | CASSPLAGGGGNEQFF | TGCGCCAGCAGTCCACTAGCGGGAGGTGGAGGCAATGAGCAGTTCTTC
TRBJ1-1 | TRBV7-9 | NA | 16 | TRBD1 | CASSRSAGTGANEAFF | TGTGCCAGCAGCCGATCCGCCGGGACAGGGGCTAATGAAGCTTTCTTT
TRBJ1-2 | TRBV6-5 | NA | 14 | TRBD1 | CASSHRDRTYGYTF | TGTGCCAGCAGTCATCGGGACAGGACCTATGGCTACACCTTC
TRBJ2-5 | TRBV19 | NA | 14 | TRBD1 | CASSPQGAGETQYF | TGTGCCAGTAGCCCACAGGGGGCGGGAGAGACCCAGTACTTC
TRBJ2-3 | TRBV28 | NA | 14 | NA | CASSEISSTDTQYF | TGTGCCAGCAGTGAGATCTCTAGCACAGATACGCAGTATTTT
TRBJ2-7 | TRBV7-9 | NA | 11 | NA | CSSSTTDEQYF | TGTTCCAGCAGCACAACAGACGAGCAGTACTTC
TRBJ1-2 | TRBV5-4 | NA | 14 | NA | CASSLRQGKGGYTF | TGTGCCAGCAGCTTGCGGCAGGGGAAGGGCGGCTACACCTTC
TRBJ2-3 | TRBV5-4 | once | 13 | NA | CASSLASTDTQYF | TGTGCCAGCAGCTTGGCTAGCACAGATACGCAGTATTTT
TRBJ1-1 | TRBV6-1 | NA | 14 | TRBD1 | CASSEHYRGREAFF | TGTGCCAGCAGTGAACATTACAGGGGGCGAGAAGCTTTCTTT
TRBJ2-1 | TRBV7-2 | NA | 14 | TRBD1 | CASSTRDSWDEQFF | TGTGCCAGCAGCACCAGGGACAGTTGGGATGAGCAGTTCTTC
TRBJ2-3 | TRBV7-8 | NA | 16 | TRBD2 | CASSLLSGGSTDTQYF | TGTGCCAGCAGCTTGCTTAGCGGGGGATCCACAGATACGCAGTATTTT
TRBJ2-7 | TRBV28 | NA | 15 | TRBD2 | CATTTGLGRSYEQYF | TGTGCCACCACCACCGGACTAGGCCGCTCCTACGAGCAGTACTTC
TRBJ2-7 | TRBV28 | NA | 17 | TRBD2 | CASSSSKGTSVYYEQYF | TGTGCCAGCAGTTCCTCAAAAGGGACTAGCGTCTACTACGAGCAGTACTTC
TRBJ1-6 | TRBV6-6 | NA | 14 | NA | CASTNRPYNSPLHF | TGTGCCAGCACCAACAGGCCTTATAATTCACCCCTCCACTTT
TRBJ2-1 | TRBV4-1 | NA | 18 | NA | CASSQEPLSLRIGNEQFF | TGCGCCAGCAGCCAAGAACCCCTCAGTTTGAGGATTGGCAATGAGCAGTTCTTC
TRBJ2-5 | TRBV18 | NA | 15 | TRBD1 | CASSLGTAGSGAQYF | TGTGCCAGCTCATTAGGGACAGCCGGATCAGGGGCCCAGTACTTC
TRBJ1-5 | TRBV13 | NA | 17 | TRBD1 | CASSIRTGGVGNQPQHF | TGTGCCAGCAGCATTCGGACAGGGGGCGTTGGCAATCAGCCCCAGCATTTT
TRBJ2-7 | TRBV11-2 | few | 16 | TRBD2 | CASSRTSGRGGQRQYF | TGTGCCAGCAGCCGGACTAGCGGGAGGGGAGGGCAACGGCAGTACTTC
TRBJ2-1 | TRBV5-4 | NA | 15 | NA | CASSTDPLVYNEQFF | TGTGCCAGCAGCACAGACCCCCTTGTCTACAATGAGCAGTTCTTC
TRBJ2-1 | TRBV28 | NA | 14 | TRBD2 | CASRGLADENEQFF | TGTGCCAGCAGGGGACTAGCAGACGAGAATGAGCAGTTCTTC
TRBJ2-7 | TRBV28 | NA | 16 | NA | CASSSPYQVTAYEQYF | TGTGCCAGCAGTTCCCCATACCAGGTAACGGCCTACGAGCAGTACTTC
TRBJ1-2 | TRBV5-1 | NA | 13 | TRBD1 | CASSTGTERGYTF | TGCGCCAGCAGCACCGGGACAGAGCGTGGCTACACCTTC
TRBJ1-2 | TRBV6-1 | NA | 14 | TRBD1 | CASTAGGEDYGYTF | TGTGCCAGCACCGCAGGGGGCGAAGACTATGGCTACACCTTC
TRBJ1-1 | TRBV6-6 | few | 16 | TRBD1 | CASSPSRQGWGTEAFF | TGTGCCAGCAGCCCCAGCAGACAGGGCTGGGGCACTGAAGCTTTCTTT
TRBJ1-1 | TRBV18 | NA | 14 | NA | CASSPRQGYTEAFF | TGTGCCAGCTCACCACGGCAGGGCTACACTGAAGCTTTCTTT
TRBJ2-5 | TRBV6-5 | NA | 12 | NA | CASSYSKRAQYF | TGTGCCAGCAGTTACTCGAAGCGAGCCCAGTACTTC
TRBJ2-1 | TRBV10-3 | NA | 13 | NA | CATQVRGDNEQFF | TGTGCCACGCAGGTCAGGGGGGACAATGAGCAGTTCTTC
TRBJ1-4 | TRBV7-8 | NA | 17 | TRBD1 | CASSSRTGLATNEKLFF | TGTGCCAGCAGCTCGCGGACAGGACTTGCAACTAATGAAAAACTGTTTTTT
TRBJ1-1 | TRBV10-1 | once | 13 | NA | CASSDSYGTEAFF | TGCGCCAGCAGTGATTCGTACGGGACTGAAGCTTTCTTT